This T cell receptor (beta chain) was captured in a study of tumor-infiltrating lymphocytes in primary liver carcinoma (dated by TCRdb to the late 2010s). Looking at the study overall: Of the five patients (three men and two women, aged 30 to 69 years), four had hepatocellular carcinoma and one had combined HCC and intrahepatic cholangiocarcinoma. Agilent mRNA microarray profiling was performed on the roughly 27 tumor region samples to relate TCRbeta repertoire diversity to the local molecular phenotype. TCRbeta repertoire sequencing, expression microarrays and whole-exome sequencing were combined in the study across five regions of each liver tumor, with adjacent normal tissue and blood also included. Tumors of the five patients were stage T1-T3 N0M0 with maximum diameters of 4.2 to 10 cm. A total of approximately 35 specimens from 5 patients underwent TCRbeta repertoire sequencing, comprising some 25 tumor regions, 5 adjacent noncancerous liver tissues and 5 peripheral blood samples. Technical replicate repertoires showed high reproducibility, with mean shared-clone rates around 0.9 and correlation coefficients above 0.95. Samples yielded roughly 3.65 to 7.5 million productive TCRbeta reads; read depth did not differ significantly between tissue types.

TCRbeta-specific cDNA was reverse-transcribed from 500 ng total RNA using a constant-region primer and ProtoScript II reverse transcriptase. The TCRbeta libraries were prepared through three rounds of nested multiplex PCR following a slightly modified ARM-PCR procedure. The first two PCR rounds used multiplex TRBV1-TRBV30 forward primers with a Cbeta reverse primer, each for about 10 cycles. Sample barcodes and Illumina adapters were attached in a final 25-cycle PCR using Deep VentR polymerase. Before sequencing, amplicons between 200 and 500 bp were purified from gel using a QIAquick gel extraction kit. An Illumina HiSeq 2500 was used to sequence the TCRbeta amplicons, generating 250-bp paired-end reads. The study's processing was this. To recover full CDR3 sequences, reads were quality-trimmed using Trimmomatic v0.33 and paired reads were then merged using FLASH v1.2.11. MiGEC v1.2.1b assigned V, D and J germline segments to the rearranged TCRbeta sequences. VDJtools v1.0.0 computed clonotype statistics and Shannon-Wiener diversity indices. Except for diversity analysis, only the 250 most abundant clonotypes of each sample were used in subsequent analyses to reduce sampling bias. TCRdb trimmed public reads at Q25 via fastp, called clones via MiXCR and kept in-frame beta chains. Rows matching on CDR3 protein sequence are summarized as one entry with the most common DNA and genes. For this entry, the V and J calls and clone size follow TCRdb and not the study's own pipeline. The sample table holds around 71,000 distinct CDR3 sequences, of which about 70% were seen once. Roughly 13% of the sample rests with the top ten.

Worth noting for this clonotype: What antigen it recognizes has not been identified. A much more abundant neighbour one base away suggests this may be a read error. No conserved phenylalanine or tryptophan ends this CDR3, so it is likely a read error.

Study-wide findings and limitations: Since the samples were bulk and unsorted, there was no way to compare CD4+ and CD8+ T cell repertoires. Because sequencing covered only the TCR beta chain and unpaired alpha chains were not captured, true repertoire diversity is likely underestimated. Only four or five patients were included in the study, and the authors note that the findings should be validated in a larger study. Pairs of tumor regions showed greater repertoire overlap (mean roughly 35%) than tumor-adjacent pairs (roughly 17%) or tumor-blood pairs (about 15%), which is consistent with antigen-driven expansion. Only about 7-24% of top clones were found in all five regions of a tumor, suggesting spatial heterogeneity of tumor-infiltrating T cells. The top 250 clones made up a significantly larger repertoire fraction in tumors than in blood (p = 0.039).

Total RNA and DNA were co-extracted from 20-30 mg of bulk tissue with the AllPrep DNA/RNA mini kit, without cell sorting. Surgical resection was performed in China between 2015 and 2016 on about 5 patients with histopathologically diagnosed primary liver carcinoma. Chronic HBV infection was present in the patients, and the patients were treatment-naive at sampling. Each tumor was sampled at five spatially separated regions: the superior, inferior, left-lateral and right-lateral poles and the tumor centre. More than 85% viable tumor cells were found by histology in every tumor sample. Pieces of fresh tumor and adjacent tissue were cut in half, with one half kept in RNAlater at -80 degrees C and the other half sent for histology. The germline ends are 15 bases apart after V is trimmed by 4 bases and J by 4 bases. As encoded in the germline V gene, CDR1 is SGHRS while CDR2 is YFSETQ. The CDR3 has 15 residues if both end residues are counted. Of the read, only the CDR3 DNA is kept; its 45 bases are in frame from base 1.

The specimen sequenced was liver tumor tissue from sampling region 4. In the paper's terms, the cell subset or site label means: tumor region T4, right-lateral pole. The TCR sequence derives from a woman aged 55 to 70 with primary liver carcinoma and hepatitis B virus infection. Recombination linked TRBV5-1 to TRBJ2-1; perhaps TRBD1 is the D gene, with 5 bases matching. The CDR3 is CASSPGHGGYNEQFY. The nucleotide sequence is given as TGCGCCAGCAGCCCTGGACACGGTGGGTACAATGAGCAGTTCTAC.